These T cell receptor beta chains were read from a single sample in a study of T cell responses to AZD1222 COVID-19 vaccine. The method was immunoSEQ multiplex PCR; TCRdb's version includes in-frame clones alone and lacks a portion of them. This sample carries 95,000 to 150,000 clones, approximately 92% of them seen once, and the ten largest clones take approximately 3.4%. Sequencing was performed on peripheral blood, taken on day 0 of AZD1222 vaccination. The receptor source for this set is an adult in good health. The CDR3 runs from the conserved cysteine through the conserved F or W. The D gene is left open where the match is weak. Some rows have no size entry. The others give once, few or many, or a class for an expanded clone.

CDR3 length,J gene,V gene,D gene,clone size,CDR3 DNA,CDR3 protein
14,TRBJ2-2,TRBV4-2,-,-,TGTGCCACCACCTTAGTGTTGGGCACCGGGGAGCTGTTTTTT,CATTLVLGTGELFF
15,TRBJ1-2,TRBV28,-,-,TGTGCCAGCAGTTCGAGGACGGAGGTCCCTTATGGCTACACCTTC,CASSSRTEVPYGYTF
17,TRBJ1-5,TRBV28,-,-,TGTGCCAGCAGTCCGTTCCAGGGGAAAAGGGGCAATCAGCCCCAGCATTTT,CASSPFQGKRGNQPQHF
12,TRBJ1-1,TRBV30,TRBD1,-,TGTGCCTTGGGACAGTCAGACACTGAAGCTTTCTTT,CALGQSDTEAFF
13,TRBJ1-2,TRBV28,TRBD1,-,TGTGCCAGCAGTTTCGGACAGGTTTATGGCTACACCTTC,CASSFGQVYGYTF
15,TRBJ2-3,TRBV7-8,-,-,TGTGCCAGCAGCTTAGAGTGGCCGGTCCCAGATACGCAGTATTTT,CASSLEWPVPDTQYF
14,TRBJ2-1,TRBV7-9,-,-,TGTGCCAGCAGCTTAGTGGGTGGGAGGAATGAGCAGTTCTTC,CASSLVGGRNEQFF
13,TRBJ2-2,TRBV11-2,-,few,TGTGCCAGTGGGGACAAGAACACCGGGGAGCTGTTTTTT,CASGDKNTGELFF
15,TRBJ2-3,TRBV28,TRBD1,-,TGTGCCAGCAGAACTCACGGACAGGGGACAGATACGCAGTATTTT,CASRTHGQGTDTQYF
15,TRBJ1-5,TRBV19,-,-,TGTGCCACCGTGGGAGACACTTATAGCAATCAGCCCCAGCATTTT,CATVGDTYSNQPQHF
15,TRBJ1-2,TRBV4-3,TRBD1,-,TGCGCCAGCAGCCACGGGGACAGGGGGCGGGTTGGCTACACCTTC,CASSHGDRGRVGYTF
16,TRBJ2-2,TRBV7-9,-,-,TGTGCCAGCAGCTTAGACGGACAGACCTACACCGGGGAGCTGTTTTTT,CASSLDGQTYTGELFF